The next 18 T cell receptor beta chains were all read from a single sample in a study of T cells in Graves' hyperthyroidism and ophthalmopathy. Amplification of TCR beta CDR3 regions used RNA as the template. HTBI primers were employed in a first-round RT-PCR of the TCR CDR3. TCRdb itself ran the multiplex PCR reads through MiXCR, one entry per CDR3 protein. The sample lists approximately 410,000 distinct CDR3 sequences, roughly 14% occurring once. The source material was blood. Receptor source: a man younger than 35 with Graves' ophthalmopathy.

There are many counts of this clonotype. This chain uses TRBV5-6 with TRBJ1-1, with a tentative D call TRBD1 (6 bases). CDR3 size: 12 residues. Germline V gene sequence: CDR1 SGHDT, CDR2 YYEEEE. The V gene lost 4 bases and the J gene lost 5 bases, with 9 bases spanning the gap. CDR3 nucleotides: TGTGCCAGCAGCACTGGACAGACTGAAGCTTTCTTT. It specifies CASSTGQTEAFF.

In this sample, this clonotype turned up many times. This rearrangement joins TRBV5-1 to TRBJ2-7; perhaps TRBD2 as D (6 bases). Germline CDR1 is SGHRS and CDR2 is YFSETQ. This CDR3 comprises 15 residues. Trimming removed 2 bases at V and 0 bases at J, with 12 bases between. The CDR3 protein is CASSLLRDPSYEQYF. The CDR3 bases are TGCGCCAGCAGCTTACTGCGGGACCCCTCCTACGAGCAGTACTTC. Full variable domain (outside the CDR3, taken from reference TRBV5-1 and TRBJ2-7): KAGVTQTPRYLIKTRGQQVTLSCSPISGHRSVSWYQQTPGQGLQFLFEYFSETQRNKGNFPGRFSGRQFSNSRSEMNVSTLELGDSALYLCASSLLRDPSYEQYFGPGTRLTVT.

This clonotype has at least ten counts. The CDR3 sequence is CASSLGLLARDEQFF. DNA of the CDR3: TGTGCCAGCAGCTTAGGGCTGTTAGCCAGGGATGAGCAGTTCTTC. This chain links TRBV7-9 with TRBJ2-1; TRBD1 is a possible D gene (5 bases). The CDR3 covers 15 residues. Looked up from germline, CDR1 is SEHNR and CDR2 is FQNEAQ (reference sequence). V was pared by 1 base and J by 8 bases, with 15 bases between.

There are many counts of this clonotype. The rearrangement joins TRBV3-1 to TRBJ2-1, with 8 bases lining up with TRBD2. Trimming took 4 bases from V and 7 from J; bases not matched to a gene: 6. CDR1 is LGHDT, CDR2 YNNKEL, per germline (reference sequence). The CDR3 totals 14 residues. The CDR3 DNA is TGTGCCAGCAGCCGAGGGACTAGTGGAAATGAGCAGTTCTTC. Its protein product is CASSRGTSGNEQFF.

This clonotype was seen repeatedly, ten times or more. This chain joins TRBV29-1 and TRBJ2-6; 13 bases are shared with TRBD2. Per the germline V gene, CDR1 is SQVTM and CDR2 is ANQGSEA. CDR3 length: 17 residues. V lost 7 bases and J lost 0; bases outside the gene matches: 6. CDR3 DNA sequence: TGCAGCGCCCAACTAGCGGGAGGGAGCTCTGGGGCCAACGTCCTGACTTTC. Its translation is CSAQLAGGSSGANVLTF.

This rearrangement joins TRBV9 to TRBJ2-3, with D hard to call. The CDR3 consists of 15 residues. Trimming cost V 4 bases and J 0 bases, with 12 bases left between them. Germline CDR1 is SGDLS and CDR2 is YYNGEE. The CDR3: CASSPRPLSTDTQYF. CDR3 nucleotides: TGTGCCAGCAGCCCCCGTCCCCTGAGCACAGATACGCAGTATTTT.

This clonotype was recorded at least ten times. CDR3 DNA: TGTGCCAGCAGTTTGGCGGACAGGGGAAAATCACCCCTCCACTTT. Translating it yields CASSLADRGKSPLHF. The chain recombines TRBV27 with TRBJ1-6, with 9 bases that match TRBD1. The CDR3 is 15 amino acids. CDR1 is MNHEY and CDR2 is SMNVEV in the germline V gene (reference sequence). With V trimmed by 3 bases and J by 10 bases, 7 bases remained unmatched.

This clonotype came up many times. The chain couples TRBV6-1 to TRBJ1-1; 9 nucleotides align to TRBD1. The CDR3 loop spans 13 amino acids. J was trimmed by 7 bases and V by 6 bases; bases with no gene match: 6. Germline V gene lookup returns CDR1 MNHNS and CDR2 SASEGT. The CDR3 sequence: CASRTGGVSEAFF. The CDR3 DNA reads as TGTGCCAGCAGGACAGGGGGGGTAAGTGAAGCTTTCTTT.

The chain employs TRBV7-9 and TRBJ2-5; 7 nucleotides match TRBD1. The CDR3 runs 15 residues. Germline loops: CDR1 SEHNR, CDR2 FQNEAQ (reference sequence). Trimming took 2 bases from V and 2 from J; bases not matched to a gene: 5. The CDR3 sequence: CASSLRARGQETQYF. The DNA of the CDR3 is TGTGCCAGCAGCTTAAGGGCCAGGGGGCAAGAGACCCAGTACTTC. The complete variable domain, with remaining parts taken from reference TRBV7-9 and TRBJ2-5, reads DTGVSQNPRHKITKRGQNVTFRCDPISEHNRLYWYRQTLGQGPEFLTYFQNEAQLEKSRLLSDRFSAERPKGSFSTLEIQRTEQGDSAMYLCASSLRARGQETQYFGPGTRLLVL.

Many counts were recorded for this clonotype. The chain joins TRBV20-1 to TRBJ2-1; 10 bases align to TRBD1. The ends lost 5 bases at V and 4 bases at J; junction bases unmatched: 5. CDR1 and CDR2 from the germline V gene are DFQATT and SNEGSKA (reference sequence). The CDR3 runs 14 residues. The CDR3 protein is CSARGGQGYNEQFF. CDR3 bases: TGCAGTGCTCGCGGGGGACAGGGGTACAATGAGCAGTTCTTC.

The sample holds a few counts of this clonotype. The chain links TRBV20-1 to TRBJ1-6, with TRBD1 as a possible D gene (6 bases). The ends were cut back, 5 bases at V and 7 bases at J, with 15 bases in the middle. Germline-derived CDR1 and CDR2 are DFQATT and SNEGSKA (reference sequence). The CDR3 contains 14 residues. CDR3 DNA: TGCAGTGCTTCACGGGACACTCAAAATTCACCCCTCCACTTT. This codes for CSASRDTQNSPLHF.

The table lists this clonotype with a few counts. The chain joins TRBV6-1 to TRBJ2-1, with 9 positions matching TRBD2. CDR3 length equals 14 residues. CDR1 MNHNS and CDR2 SASEGT come from the germline V gene. The ends lost 4 bases at V and 8 bases at J; junction bases unmatched: 6. This chain's CDR3 is CASSVGGGEDEQFF. For the CDR3, the DNA is TGTGCCAGCAGTGTTGGCGGGGGGGAAGATGAGCAGTTCTTC.

CDR3 nucleotides: TGTGCCAGCAGCGTCGAGGGGGCGCTAGCCAAAAACATTCAGTACTTC. It specifies CASSVEGALAKNIQYF. This chain uses TRBV7-9 with TRBJ2-4, with TRBD1 identical over 7 bases. V lost 5 bases and J lost 0; bases outside the gene matches: 7. The CDR3 totals 16 residues. The V gene's germline CDR1 is SEHNR and CDR2 FQNEAQ (reference sequence).

Ten or more counts support this clonotype. This chain connects TRBV7-8 to TRBJ2-1; D remains ambiguous. The CDR3 has 12 residues. Germline V gene lookup returns CDR1 SGHVS and CDR2 FQNEAQ. The V end lost 5 bases, the J end lost 3 bases, and 5 bases lay between the germline ends. CDR3 protein: CASSLNYNEQFF. The CDR3 DNA reads as TGTGCCAGCAGCCTAAACTACAATGAGCAGTTCTTC.

This clonotype was seen at least ten times. The chain employs TRBV5-1 and TRBJ1-6, with 9 bases aligning to TRBD1. With 3 bases clipped from V and 9 bases from J, the junction kept 13 bases outside the gene matches. The germline V gene encodes CDR1 SGHRS and CDR2 YFSETQ. The CDR3 is 17 amino acids. The CDR3 loop is CASSSGISGTGSSPLHF. CDR3 nucleotides: TGCGCCAGCAGCTCCGGGATCTCCGGGACAGGGAGTTCACCCCTCCACTTT.

J is TRBJ2-1 and V is TRBV19; 8 bases are a match to TRBD1. CDR3 length: 14 amino acids. V gave up 3 bases and J gave up 3 bases; unmatched junction bases: 1. CDR1 LNHDA and CDR2 SQIVND come from the germline V gene (reference sequence). As DNA, the CDR3 is TGTGCCAGTAGTATCGGGACAGGCTACAATGAGCAGTTCTTC. It encodes CASSIGTGYNEQFF. Variable domain in full (rest from reference TRBV19 and TRBJ2-1): DGGITQSPKYLFRKEGQNVTLSCEQNLNHDAMYWYRQDPGQGLRLIYYSQIVNDFQKGDIAEGYSVSREKKESFPLTVTSAQKNPTAFYLCASSIGTGYNEQFFGPGTRLTVL.

As to this clonotype: With a much larger clone just one base away, this may be a read error. The chain joins TRBV27 to TRBJ1-5; 7 nucleotides match TRBD1. Germline CDR1 reads MNHEY; CDR2 reads SMNVEV (reference sequence). With V trimmed by 5 bases and J by 3 bases, 4 bases remained unmatched. This CDR3 is 14 amino acids long. The CDR3 loop reads CASSGTAPNQPQHF. CDR3 sequence (DNA): TGTGCCAGCAGTGGGACAGCACCCAATCAGCCCCAGCATTTT.

The rearrangement joins TRBV10-3 to TRBJ2-3; maybe TRBD2 (5 bases). The CDR3 totals 14 residues. V was shortened by 8 bases and J by 6 bases, with 18 bases between the two germline ends. Germline CDR1 reads ENHRY; CDR2 reads SYGVKD. The CDR3 is CAIGLGSPGDTQYF. DNA of the CDR3: TGTGCCATCGGGTTAGGTAGTCCGGGGGATACGCAGTATTTT.